This entry features one TCR beta chain sequence. Its antigen is not identified. A much larger clone lies a single base off, so this may be a read error. The CDR3 loop spans 17 amino acids. CDR1 is KGHSH, CDR2 LQKENI, per germline. The V segment lost 4 bases and the J segment 0 bases; nucleotides outside the gene matches: 5. MiXCR, run by TCRdb on the RT-PCR reads, gives a single entry per CDR3 protein. This sample has fewer than 250,000 distinct CDR3 sequences; 13% to 15% occur once, and the top ten carry 26%. The data stem from a study of response to subunit inactivated influenza vaccine. Overall study results and limits: After each seasonal influenza vaccination, few new T cells are recruited, the authors suggested.

The starting material was CD8+ T cells sorted from PBMCs, obtained roughly 5 days after vaccination. V gene TRBV18 combines with J gene TRBJ2-1, with 11 nucleotides matching TRBD2. The sequence was obtained from a man aged 50-60 years who received an inactivated influenza vaccine. This CDR3 is CASSRLAGLSSYNEQFF. For the CDR3, the DNA is TGTGCCAGCTCACGACTAGCGGGACTCTCCTCCTACAATGAGCAGTTCTTC.